This T cell receptor (beta chain) was sequenced for a study of cytomegalovirus exposure and HLA in healthy donors (TCRdb year 2017). Background for the entire study: According to an earlier analysis of several hundred of the donors, about 180 million T cells yielded 117 million unique TCR beta sequences and roughly 280 Gb of sequence data. Typing coverage varied by locus: roughly 620-640 donors for A, B, C, DRB1 and DQB1; roughly 510 for DQA1; approximately 570 for DPA1; fewer than 480 for DPB1. Donor age, sex, ethnicity and CMV serostatus were collected together with the repertoire data. In a later genetic analysis, genome-wide SNP genotypes for about three fifths of the roughly 670 donors were used, and that subset was treated as a discovery cohort. Every repertoire in the discovery cohort had been generated on one and the same sequencing platform. The genetic ancestry cluster associated with self-reported Caucasian donors included approximately 85% of the 398 genotyped donors. The study was designed to test whether signatures of past pathogen exposure could be identified by cataloging public T cell receptors. In an earlier analysis of 587 of the donors, high-throughput TCR beta sequencing was used to judge whether each TCR beta V gene segment behaved as functional or pseudogenic. Rather than using new phenotypic data, the later analysis identified candidate immune exposures from TCR beta sequences and from how often those sequences occurred across donors. The study profiled the T cell repertoires of about 640 subjects by immunosequencing and related them to cytomegalovirus serostatus. Because of strong linkage in the cohort, 5 or 6 DR-DQ haplotypes were treated as single units for association and clustering. Across around 400 genotyped donors of the cohort, an average of roughly 200,000 unique TCR beta nucleotide sequences per donor were sequenced, and approximately 17% of those sequences were non-productive. High-throughput TCR immunosequencing, statistical association of individual TCRs with disease status, and machine learning were combined to predict cytomegalovirus infection status. About 300 gigabases of sequencing data and 91 million or so unique TCR sequences made up an early release that covered some 640 HLA-typed donors. Both class I and class II loci were covered by HLA typing, at four-digit resolution. In a later analysis, previously published TCR beta repertoires from about 670 donors were re-analyzed and high-resolution HLA genotyping was added so that TCR occurrence patterns could be studied. A separate validation cohort of 100 to 150 different subjects was used in addition to the roughly 620-subject first cohort.

The study at large found these results: Compared with the roughly 670-donor mean, donors in an Asian-associated ancestry cluster had fewer N-insertions in productive TCRs, according to a later genetic analysis. In a later analysis, HLA-associated TCR beta chains were found to be more clonally expanded and to have lower generation probabilities than equally common non-associated chains. Because counts were too low, roughly 17 rarely observed V segments, including chromosome 9 orphons, were left out of the earlier analysis of 587 of the donors. The authors suggested that the approach could potentially be generalized to other disease states and immunological phenotypes. Three of the identified cytomegalovirus-associated TCR beta chains were confirmed in vitro to be specific for cytomegalovirus antigens. Across donors, most TCR sequences were observed very rarely, whereas some public TCRs were present in many individuals. In the study, roughly 160 TCR beta chains were listed as associated with cytomegalovirus. Strong co-occurrence of HLA alleles, especially DR and DQ, made assigning TCR associations to individual alleles difficult. A further reported finding was that TCR beta sequences accurately predicted the HLA-A and HLA-B alleles for most subjects in the first cohort. Because some donors lacked HLA typing at each locus, the association tests relied only on the typed subset. In this cohort, only TCR beta chains were sequenced, and detectable features were limited by the absence of alpha or paired-chain data. The sequencing pipeline was judged likely to have produced a cluster of highly shared sequence variants as a technical artifact. V-gene and J-gene trimming of TCR beta chains was associated with a missense DCLRE1C variant in a later genetic analysis, and the association was replicated in an independent cohort. In a later analysis, the rate of TCR association differed among HLA loci, with DRB1 alleles having the most associated TCRs and HLA-C alleles having the fewest. In both the original and validation cohorts, the classifier was reported to diagnose cytomegalovirus status with high specificity and sensitivity. A later analysis reported that several top co-occurrence clusters appeared linked to parvovirus B19, influenza, CMV and Epstein-Barr virus. Most CMV-associated TCR beta chains appeared to be HLA-restricted in a later analysis, and the HLA associations seemed to be driven largely by CMV exposure. The only immune exposure information available for the cohort was CMV serostatus. Specific HLA alleles were associated with around 18,000 TCR beta sequences at a false discovery rate of 0.05 in a later analysis. The 87-base-pair reads could not distinguish some IMGT-functional V segments, including TRBV6-2 and TRBV6-3, so those segments were excluded. The presence/absence analyses assumed that sequencing depth was roughly uniform across donors, and that assumption may not be true. Linkage disequilibrium might explain the correlated functional status among segregating V segments, but an unknown experimental factor could not be ruled out. An earlier analysis of some 590 of the donors showed that most TCR beta V segments appeared in productive rearrangements either about 87% or about 30% of the time, which broadly matched IMGT annotations.

Reading from cysteine to phenylalanine, the CDR3 counts 12 amino acids. Of the read, only the CDR3 DNA is kept; its 36 bases are in frame from base 1. In the germline V gene, CDR1 corresponds to MDHEN and CDR2 to SYDVKM. The germline V and J ends show losses of 8 bases and 4 bases respectively, and no gene match explains 4 bases of the junction. The protocol used for the library was the immunoSEQ multiplex PCR assay. A mixture of 60 forward primers for TCR Vbeta segments and 13 reverse primers for TCR Jbeta segments was used in the multiplex PCR. The CDR3 region of rearranged TCR beta genes was amplified from genomic DNA with a multiplex PCR assay. Amplified TCR beta libraries were sequenced as 87-base-pair reads on the Illumina HiSeq System. As for how the authors treated the data: A later analysis tallied tens of millions of unique TCR beta chains across the approximately 670 repertoires, and some 12 million of those chains were shared by two or more donors. To remove PCR and sequencing errors, raw reads were error-corrected and collapsed into unique sequences using a nearest-neighbor algorithm that merged closely related sequences. To assign V, D and J gene segments, CDR3 sequences were aligned to IMGT reference sequences. For a sequence to be retained, a match of at least six nucleotides was required to both a V gene segment and a J gene segment. A rearrangement counted as productive if the CDR3 had no stop codons and remained in frame with V and J, and every other rearrangement counted as non-productive. CDR3 was defined by IMGT convention, running from the second conserved V-encoded cysteine to the conserved J-encoded phenylalanine. The earlier analysis of about 590 of the donors excluded sequences that lacked an unambiguous match to a single V gene segment. In an earlier analysis of a few hundred of the donors, V segments were called functional above 56.7% productive rearrangements and were called segregating when the between-donor standard deviation exceeded 5%. A statistical classification framework was built for diagnosing cytomegalovirus status from the catalog of TCR beta chain sequences. In a later analysis, TCR nucleotide sequences were compared against IMGT/GENE-DB human TR gene sequences so that V and J genes could be assigned. The TCRdist pipeline was used in a later analysis to assign CDR3 sequences and most-parsimonious VDJ recombination scenarios. In a later analysis, each TCR beta chain was defined by its CDR3 amino acid sequence together with its V-gene family, and reads without a unique V-gene family were excluded. In a later analysis, 550 to 650 highly shared, low-generation-probability nucleotide sequences were removed to address suspected cross-contamination and a sequencing artifact. A later analysis calculated a clonal expansion index for each public chain from normalized within-repertoire ranks of inferred template counts. In a later analysis, generation probabilities were computed with a VDJ recombination model fitted to out-of-frame rearrangements, and the resulting probabilities were checked against IGoR. Hypergeometric tests were used in a later analysis to score TCR-TCR, TCR-HLA and TCR-CMV co-occurrence, with a repertoire-size bias correction applied to the TCR pairs. False discovery rates were estimated in a later analysis by permuting HLA or CMV assignments 20 times. In a later analysis, co-occurring TCRs were grouped using DBSCAN, with TCRdist sequence similarity added in when clustering inside HLA-allele-positive subsets. Repertoires with fewer than 30,000 or more than 120,000 public chains were left out of co-occurrence clustering, as were five repertoires with anomalous nucleotide sharing. Held by TCRdb, this immuneACCESS table contains in-frame sequences only and omits some clones. Under half of the omission traces to an unresolved V gene where checked; the cause of the rest is unknown. That table gives V, J and clone size, and the DNA gave D and trimming. This sample comprises under 200,000 clones, 80% of them detected only once. 6.3% of the sample lies in the top ten.

The cohort consisted of 666 healthy bone marrow donors. At the time of sampling, all cohort members were nominally healthy, though unrecorded immune exposures were likely present. The donor tested CMV seropositive, placing the donor among the 289 seropositive members of the cohort. A peripheral blood sample was collected from each donor, and TCR beta sequencing was performed on peripheral blood mononuclear cells. The Qiagen DNeasy Blood Extraction Kit was used to extract genomic DNA from the blood cell samples. This clone occurred once. The specificity of this receptor is unknown. The record has no base qualities; no much larger clone is one base away.

The sequence links TRBV28 to TRBJ2-7; TRBD2 agrees with 8 junctional bases. The source is a man aged 35 to 55 in good health and CMV-seropositive. The source material was PBMCs. The bases are TGTGCCAGCGCGCAGCGGGAGTACGAGCAGTACTTC. It encodes CASAQREYEQYF. The variable domain in full, with residues beyond the CDR3 obtained from the reference TRBV28 and TRBJ2-7 genes, is DVKVTQSSRYLVKRTGEKVFLECVQDMDHENMFWYRQDPGLGLRLIYFSYDVKMKEKGDIPEGYSVSREKKERFSLILESASTNQTSMYLCASAQREYEQYFGPGTRLTVT.